One sample yielded the 26 T cell receptor beta chains listed below, sequenced in a study of T cell responses to AZD1222 COVID-19 vaccine (dated by TCRdb to about 2021). According to the study, the label for this sample's time point signals: baseline before first vaccination. Library construction relied on the immunoSEQ multiplex PCR assay. The source is immuneACCESS, and TCRdb retained only in-frame sequences with V and J called. Part of the clones is not carried over; for the studies checked, unresolved V genes explain less than half of this, and the remainder is unexplained. The sample data list approximately 74,000 clones, and roughly 90% of these were observed just once. About 2.7% of the sample goes to the ten largest clones. The sample here was peripheral blood, taken on day 0 of AZD1222 vaccination. These receptors originate from an adult in good health.

The genes are TRBV5-1 and TRBJ2-7; D perhaps matches TRBD1 (6 bases). Germline CDR1 is SGHRS and CDR2 is YFSETQ. Trimming cost V 2 bases and J 5 bases, with 17 bases left between them. There are 15 residues in the CDR3. CDR3 amino acids: CASSLQGTRGDEQYF. CDR3 in DNA: TGCGCCAGCAGCTTACAGGGTACAAGGGGCGACGAGCAGTACTTC.

The chain has TRBV7-2 and TRBJ1-1; a possible D gene is TRBD1 (6 bases). V was shortened by 7 bases and J by 0 bases, with 9 bases between the two germline ends. Germline CDR1 and CDR2: SGHTA and FQGNSA. The CDR3 has 13 amino acids. The DNA for the CDR3 is TGTGCCAGCAAGGACAGACTGAACACTGAAGCTTTCTTT. This sequence encodes CASKDRLNTEAFF. Together with reference TRBV7-2 and TRBJ1-1, the CDR3 gives the full variable domain: GAGVSQSPSNKVTEKGKDVELRCDPISGHTALYWYRQSLGQGLEFLIYFQGNSAPDKSGLPSDRFSAERTGGSVSTLTIQRTQQEDSAVYLCASKDRLNTEAFFGQGTRLTVV.

V gene TRBV28 combines with J gene TRBJ2-2; D is perhaps TRBD2 (6 bases). Germline V CDR1 and CDR2: MDHEN, SYDVKM. V was cut by 6 bases and J by 5 bases, with 19 bases left in between. The CDR3 contains 16 residues. This CDR3 reads CASRPDLPGDTGELFF. The CDR3 bases are TGTGCCAGCAGACCGGATCTGCCGGGAGATACCGGGGAGCTGTTTTTT.

The chain joins TRBV27 to TRBJ2-2, with a tentative D call TRBD2 (6 bases). The CDR3 covers 13 residues. CDR1 MNHEY and CDR2 SMNVEV come from the germline V gene (reference sequence). Trimming took 0 bases from V and 7 from J, leaving 6 bases between them. The CDR3 region is CASSLSGGGELFF. CDR3 coding DNA: TGTGCCAGCAGTTTATCGGGGGGCGGGGAGCTGTTTTTT.

This rearrangement joins TRBV6-4 to TRBJ1-3, with D perhaps matching TRBD1 (5 bases). Germline CDR1 MRHNA, CDR2 SNTAGT. Trimming stripped 3 bases from V and 1 base from J, with 10 bases between. CDR3 length equals 15 residues. CDR3 nucleotide sequence: TGTGCCAGCAGTGAGTTGGGACCGTCTGGAAACACCATATATTTT. This gives the protein CASSELGPSGNTIYF.

The rearrangement links TRBV28 to TRBJ1-2; no clear D. The V and J ends lost 7 bases and 4 bases respectively, with 16 bases between them. CDR1 is MDHEN, CDR2 SYDVKM, per germline. This CDR3 region has 14 residues. CDR3 loop: CASNMAGPLYGYTF. As DNA, the CDR3 is TGTGCCAGCAACATGGCGGGCCCCCTCTATGGCTACACCTTC.

The chain combines TRBV28 with TRBJ2-1; 8 bases are shared with TRBD1. The CDR3 covers 16 residues. Trimming removed 4 bases from V and 2 bases from J; junction bases left unmatched: 7. Germline CDR1 reads MDHEN; CDR2 reads SYDVKM. The CDR3 reads CASSSRTGLTYNEQFF. The CDR3 DNA is TGTGCCAGCAGTTCACGGACAGGGCTTACCTACAATGAGCAGTTCTTC.

J is TRBJ1-6 and V is TRBV5-4, with TRBD1 matching 8 bases. Germline V gene lookup returns CDR1 SGHNT and CDR2 YYREEE (reference sequence). V shed 4 bases and J 9 bases; nucleotides not matched to a gene: 6. This CDR3 is 14 amino acids long. The chain's CDR3 is CASSLETGASPLHF. The CDR3 DNA sequence: TGTGCCAGCAGCCTGGAGACAGGGGCTTCACCCCTCCACTTT. Combining the CDR3 with reference TRBV5-4 and TRBJ1-6 gives the whole variable domain ETGVTQSPTHLIKTRGQQVTLRCSSQSGHNTVSWYQQALGQGPQFIFQYYREEENGRGNFPPRFSGLQFPNYSSELNVNALELDDSALYLCASSLETGASPLHFGNGTRLTVT.

The rearrangement links TRBV25-1 to TRBJ1-1, with TRBD1 matching 7 bases. CDR1 is MGHDK, CDR2 SYGVNS, per germline. The CDR3 is made up of 15 amino acids. Trimming removed 6 bases from V and 3 bases from J; junction bases left unmatched: 10. CDR3 bases: TGTGCCAGCAGCCTCAACAGGGGCGAAGACACTGAAGCTTTCTTT. It codes for CASSLNRGEDTEAFF. The whole variable domain, remainder taken from reference TRBV25-1 and TRBJ1-1, is EADIYQTPRYLVIGTGKKITLECSQTMGHDKMYWYQQDPGMELHLIHYSYGVNSTEKGDLSSESTVSRIRTEHFPLTLESARPSHTSQYLCASSLNRGEDTEAFFGQGTRLTVV.

V and J are TRBV25-1 and TRBJ2-3; 7 bases are shared with TRBD1. The ends lost 4 bases at V and 1 base at J; junction bases unmatched: 5. Germline-derived CDR1 and CDR2 are MGHDK and SYGVNS. The CDR3 has 15 residues. Here the CDR3 reads CASSARTGRTDTQYF. CDR3 bases: TGTGCCAGCAGTGCTAGGACAGGCCGCACAGATACGCAGTATTTT.

The rearrangement uses TRBV19 and TRBJ1-5; TRBD1 agrees at 8 bases. With V trimmed by 3 bases and J by 6 bases, 10 bases remained unmatched. The length of the CDR3 is 16 residues. CDR1 and CDR2 from the germline V gene are LNHDA and SQIVND (reference sequence). The CDR3 region is CASSIIGQGAFQPQHF. As DNA, the CDR3 is TGTGCCAGTAGTATCATAGGACAGGGTGCCTTTCAGCCCCAGCATTTT.

This clone was recorded only once. The rearrangement uses TRBV5-1 and TRBJ2-3; 9 nucleotides match TRBD1. The CDR3 is 14 residues long. V dropped 3 bases and J dropped 6; count of bases not matched to a gene: 5. Germline V gene data show CDR1 as SGHRS and CDR2 as YFSETQ. CDR3: CASSWTGETDTQYF. The CDR3 DNA follows: TGCGCCAGCAGCTGGACAGGGGAAACGGATACGCAGTATTTT.

There are a few counts of this clone. V usage is TRBV28 and J usage is TRBJ1-5; 7 bases are a match to TRBD1. The CDR3 consists of 14 residues. V was clipped by 6 bases and J by 7 bases; unmatched bases: 9. Germline lookup yields CDR1 MDHEN and CDR2 SYDVKM. This CDR3 reads CASRQNRGDQPQHF. CDR3 nucleotide sequence: TGTGCCAGCAGACAGAACAGGGGAGACCAGCCCCAGCATTTT. The entire variable domain, with the rest obtained from reference TRBV28 and TRBJ1-5, is as follows: DVKVTQSSRYLVKRTGEKVFLECVQDMDHENMFWYRQDPGLGLRLIYFSYDVKMKEKGDIPEGYSVSREKKERFSLILESASTNQTSMYLCASRQNRGDQPQHFGDGTRLSIL.

In its sample, this clone was seen a few times. The J gene is TRBJ1-2, the V gene TRBV27; the D gene is possibly TRBD1 (5 bases). This CDR3 region has 13 residues. Germline-derived CDR1 and CDR2 are MNHEY and SMNVEV (reference sequence). Deletions cut 3 bases from V and 8 bases from J, with 13 bases between. The CDR3 here is CASSFGARSGYTF. The CDR3 nucleotides are TGTGCCAGCAGTTTCGGGGCCAGGTCGGGCTACACCTTC.

The chain combines TRBV20-1 with TRBJ2-1, with D perhaps TRBD2 (7 bases). The V end lost 3 bases, the J end lost 0 bases, and 9 bases lay between the germline ends. Germline V CDR1 and CDR2: DFQATT, SNEGSKA (reference sequence). This CDR3 region has 14 residues. CDR3 coding DNA: TGCAGTGCTAGTAGGGGGGGCTCCTACAATGAGCAGTTCTTC. This gives the protein CSASRGGSYNEQFF.

The rearrangement links TRBV19 to TRBJ2-1; 10 bases are shared with TRBD1. Germline V gives CDR1 LNHDA, CDR2 SQIVND (reference sequence). The ends lost 4 bases at V and 4 bases at J; junction bases unmatched: 4. This CDR3 comprises 15 residues. The CDR3 sequence: CASSKGQGLYNEQFF. The CDR3 bases are TGTGCCAGTAGTAAGGGACAGGGGTTATACAATGAGCAGTTCTTC.

This chain uses TRBV28 with TRBJ2-5; perhaps TRBD2 as D (5 bases). Germline-derived CDR1 and CDR2 are MDHEN and SYDVKM. The CDR3 sequence is 13 residues long. Trimming removed 11 bases at V and 1 base at J, with 14 bases between. The CDR3, as DNA: TGTGCCGGGAGTCCGGTCGGCCAAGAGACCCAGTACTTC. It yields the protein CAGSPVGQETQYF.

This clone occurred a few times. This sequence joins TRBV25-1 and TRBJ1-4, with D possibly being TRBD1 (5 bases). Trimming stripped 4 bases from V and 4 bases from J, with 16 bases between. Germline values: CDR1 MGHDK, CDR2 SYGVNS. The CDR3 extends over 16 amino acids. The CDR3: CASSGQTAGGNEKLFF. CDR3 nucleotide sequence: TGTGCCAGCAGTGGACAAACGGCGGGGGGTAATGAAAAACTGTTTTTT.

The V gene is TRBV25-1, the J gene TRBJ2-7; the D gene is possibly TRBD2 (6 bases). Germline V gene sequence: CDR1 MGHDK, CDR2 SYGVNS. V lost 3 bases and J lost 3, with 15 bases in between. The CDR3 covers 15 residues. The CDR3 DNA reads TGTGCCAGCAGTGATTCCCGGAGGGCCGACTACGAGCAGTACTTC. Encoded protein: CASSDSRRADYEQYF.

The chain is built from TRBV27 and TRBJ1-2, with 7 bases aligning to TRBD1. V shed 2 bases and J 4 bases; nucleotides not matched to a gene: 7. Germline V lookup: CDR1 MNHEY, CDR2 SMNVEV (reference sequence). This CDR3 comprises 15 residues. The CDR3 coding sequence is TGTGCCAGCAGTTTAAGGGCAGGGGGAACCTATGGCTACACCTTC. Its translation: CASSLRAGGTYGYTF.

This clone was counted only a few times. The chain carries TRBV6-1 and TRBJ1-2; no clear D gene. This CDR3 contains 13 residues. Germline CDR1 reads MNHNS; CDR2 reads SASEGT. V lost 2 bases to trimming and J lost 4 bases, with 8 bases between them. The CDR3 bases are TGTGCCAGCAGTGAATCGGTTATCTATGGCTACACCTTC. This encodes CASSESVIYGYTF.

The J gene is TRBJ1-5, the V gene TRBV6-5, with 10 bases aligning to TRBD1. Trimming cost V 5 bases and J 7 bases; bases outside gene matches: 2. Germline loops: CDR1 MNHEY, CDR2 SVGAGI. The CDR3 extends over 13 amino acids. The CDR3 reads CASSRQGAQPQHF. The CDR3 nucleotides are TGTGCCAGCAGTCGACAGGGGGCCCAGCCCCAGCATTTT.

The V call is TRBV7-2, the J call TRBJ1-5; 7 bases match TRBD1. The CDR3 is made up of 15 amino acids. V shed 3 bases, J shed 3 bases, and the junction held 5 bases outside the gene matches. CDR1 and CDR2 (germline): SGHTA, FQGNSA. The DNA for the CDR3 is TGTGCCAGCAGCTTCGACAGGGAGAACAATCAGCCCCAGCATTTT. This sequence encodes CASSFDRENNQPQHF.

The chain has TRBV15 and TRBJ1-2; 7 positions agree with TRBD1. The V gene's germline CDR1 is LNHNV and CDR2 YYDKDF (reference sequence). Trimming at V came to 0 bases and at J to 3 bases, leaving 13 bases not matched to a gene. The CDR3 spans 18 residues. CDR3 residues: CATSRDPFDREGDYGYTF. The CDR3 region has the DNA TGTGCCACCAGCAGAGATCCCTTCGACAGGGAGGGAGACTATGGCTACACCTTC.

The gene calls are TRBV6-2 or TRBV6-3 and TRBJ2-5; D may be TRBD2 (6 bases). Germline V CDR1 and CDR2: MNHEY, SVGEGT. The CDR3 has 15 amino acids. V lost 0 bases to trimming and J lost 0 bases, with 8 bases between them. The CDR3 sequence is CASSYSAGNQETQYF. The CDR3 bases are TGTGCCAGCAGTTACTCTGCGGGAAACCAAGAGACCCAGTACTTC.

CDR3: CASSATAERIAFF. The DNA for the CDR3 is TGCGCCAGCAGCGCGACGGCGGAAAGGATCGCTTTCTTT. This chain connects TRBV10-2 to TRBJ1-1; D not certain. From germline, CDR1 is WSHSY and CDR2 SAAADI. The CDR3 contains 13 residues. V dropped 6 bases and J dropped 11 bases, with 19 bases sitting between them.